The sequence of this T cell receptor beta chain was determined in a study of blood T cell repertoires in COVID-19. Profiled with immunoSEQ multiplex PCR; TCRdb holds only in-frame clones, not every one. Of approximately 170,000 clones in the sample, about 86% were seen once. This clonotype originated in a woman in her 70s who had recovered from COVID-19. The sequenced sample was peripheral blood.

The CDR3 bases are TGTGCCAGCAGTTACTCGGCAGGGGGCTCTGGCTACACCTTC. This encodes CASSYSAGGSGYTF. The V and J genes are TRBV6-5 and TRBJ1-2, with 8 bases that match TRBD1. Germline V gives CDR1 MNHEY, CDR2 SVGAGI. CDR3 size: 14 residues. Germline trimming cut 0 bases from V and 7 bases from J; bases unmatched to any gene: 4.